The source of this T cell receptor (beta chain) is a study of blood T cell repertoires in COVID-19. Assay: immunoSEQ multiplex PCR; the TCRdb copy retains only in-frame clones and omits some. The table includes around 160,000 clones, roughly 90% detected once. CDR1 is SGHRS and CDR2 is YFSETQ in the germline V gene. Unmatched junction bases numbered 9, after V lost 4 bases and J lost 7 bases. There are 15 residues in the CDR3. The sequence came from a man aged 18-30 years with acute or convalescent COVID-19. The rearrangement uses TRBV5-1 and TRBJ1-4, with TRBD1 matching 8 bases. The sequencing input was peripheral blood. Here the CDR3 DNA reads TGCGCCAGCAGCCCGGTTGGCGGGACAGGTGAAAAACTGTTTTTT. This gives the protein CASSPVGGTGEKLFF. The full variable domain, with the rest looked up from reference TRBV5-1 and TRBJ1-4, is KAGVTQTPRYLIKTRGQQVTLSCSPISGHRSVSWYQQTPGQGLQFLFEYFSETQRNKGNFPGRFSGRQFSNSRSEMNVSTLELGDSALYLCASSPVGGTGEKLFFGSGTQLSVL.